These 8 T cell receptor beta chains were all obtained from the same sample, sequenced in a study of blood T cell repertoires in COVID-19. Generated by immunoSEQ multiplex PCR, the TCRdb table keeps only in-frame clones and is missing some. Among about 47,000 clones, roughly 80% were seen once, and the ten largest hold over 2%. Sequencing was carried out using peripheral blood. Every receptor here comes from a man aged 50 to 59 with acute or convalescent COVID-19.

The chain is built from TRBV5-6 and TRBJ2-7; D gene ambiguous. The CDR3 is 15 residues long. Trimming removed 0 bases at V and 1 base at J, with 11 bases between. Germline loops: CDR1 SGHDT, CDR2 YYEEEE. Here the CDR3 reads CASSLGMAPSYEQYF. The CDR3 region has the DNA TGTGCCAGCAGCTTGGGAATGGCACCTTCCTACGAGCAGTACTTC.

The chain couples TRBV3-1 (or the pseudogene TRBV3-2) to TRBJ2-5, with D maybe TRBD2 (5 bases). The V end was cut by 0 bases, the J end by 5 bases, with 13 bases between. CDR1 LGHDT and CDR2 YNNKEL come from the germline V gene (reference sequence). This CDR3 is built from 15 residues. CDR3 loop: CASSQDQGGRETQYF. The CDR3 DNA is TGTGCCAGCAGCCAAGACCAAGGCGGGCGGGAGACCCAGTACTTC.

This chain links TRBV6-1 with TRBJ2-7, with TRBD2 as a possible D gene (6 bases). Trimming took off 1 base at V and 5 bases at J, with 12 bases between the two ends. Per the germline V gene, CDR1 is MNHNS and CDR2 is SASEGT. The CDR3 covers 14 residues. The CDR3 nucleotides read TGTGCCAGCAGTGAAGGGGCCGGGAGCCACGAGCAGTACTTC. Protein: CASSEGAGSHEQYF.

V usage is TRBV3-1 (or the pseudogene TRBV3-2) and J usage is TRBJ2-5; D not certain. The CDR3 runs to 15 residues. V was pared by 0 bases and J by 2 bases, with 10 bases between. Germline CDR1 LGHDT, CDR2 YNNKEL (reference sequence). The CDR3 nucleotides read TGTGCCAGCAGCCAAGATATGGCAGTGCAAGAGACCCAGTACTTC. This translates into CASSQDMAVQETQYF.

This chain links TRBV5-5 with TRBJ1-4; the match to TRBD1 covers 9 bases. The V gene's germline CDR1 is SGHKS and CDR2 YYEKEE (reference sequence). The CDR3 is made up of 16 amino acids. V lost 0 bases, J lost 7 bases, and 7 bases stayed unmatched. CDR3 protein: CASSLVQGAGGEKLFF. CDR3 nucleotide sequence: TGTGCCAGCAGCTTGGTACAGGGGGCGGGGGGTGAAAAACTGTTTTTT.

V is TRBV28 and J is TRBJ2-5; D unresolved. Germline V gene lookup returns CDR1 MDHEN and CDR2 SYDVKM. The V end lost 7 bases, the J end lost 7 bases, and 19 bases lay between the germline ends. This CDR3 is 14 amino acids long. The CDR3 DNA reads TGTGCCAGCACGTCCGGTACACCCCAGGCGACCCAGTACTTC. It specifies CASTSGTPQATQYF.

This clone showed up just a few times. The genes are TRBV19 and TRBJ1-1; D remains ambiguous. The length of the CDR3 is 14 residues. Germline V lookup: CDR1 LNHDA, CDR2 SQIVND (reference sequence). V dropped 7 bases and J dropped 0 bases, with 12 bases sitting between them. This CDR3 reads CASMAPGLNTEAFF. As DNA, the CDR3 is TGTGCCAGTATGGCGCCAGGTTTGAACACTGAAGCTTTCTTT.

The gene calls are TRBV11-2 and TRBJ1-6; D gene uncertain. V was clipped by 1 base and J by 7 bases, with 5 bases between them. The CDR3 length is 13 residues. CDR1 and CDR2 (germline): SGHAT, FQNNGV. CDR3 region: CASSLVRNSPLHF. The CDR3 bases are TGTGCCAGCAGCTTAGTTAGAAATTCACCCCTCCACTTT. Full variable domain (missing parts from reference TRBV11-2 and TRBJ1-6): EAGVAQSPRYKIIEKRQSVAFWCNPISGHATLYWYQQILGQGPKLLIQFQNNGVVDDSQLPKDRFSAERLKGVDSTLKIQPAKLEDSAVYLCASSLVRNSPLHFGNGTRLTVT.